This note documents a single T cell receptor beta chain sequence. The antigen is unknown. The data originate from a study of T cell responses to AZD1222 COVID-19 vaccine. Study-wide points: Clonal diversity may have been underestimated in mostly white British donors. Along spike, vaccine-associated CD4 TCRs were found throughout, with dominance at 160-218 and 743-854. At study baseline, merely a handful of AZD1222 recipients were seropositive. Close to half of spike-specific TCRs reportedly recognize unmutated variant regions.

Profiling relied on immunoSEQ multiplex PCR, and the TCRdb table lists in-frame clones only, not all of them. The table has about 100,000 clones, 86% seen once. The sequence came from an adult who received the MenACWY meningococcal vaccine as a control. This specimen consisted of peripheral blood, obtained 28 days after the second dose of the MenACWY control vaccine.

Here the CDR3 reads CASSDPGSYYGYTF. The CDR3 bases are TGTGCCAGCAGCGACCCCGGGTCCTACTATGGCTACACCTTC. J is TRBJ1-2 and V is TRBV7-8; D not certain. CDR3 length equals 14 residues. V shed 5 bases and J shed 3 bases, with 13 bases lying between them. Germline loops: CDR1 SGHVS, CDR2 FQNEAQ.